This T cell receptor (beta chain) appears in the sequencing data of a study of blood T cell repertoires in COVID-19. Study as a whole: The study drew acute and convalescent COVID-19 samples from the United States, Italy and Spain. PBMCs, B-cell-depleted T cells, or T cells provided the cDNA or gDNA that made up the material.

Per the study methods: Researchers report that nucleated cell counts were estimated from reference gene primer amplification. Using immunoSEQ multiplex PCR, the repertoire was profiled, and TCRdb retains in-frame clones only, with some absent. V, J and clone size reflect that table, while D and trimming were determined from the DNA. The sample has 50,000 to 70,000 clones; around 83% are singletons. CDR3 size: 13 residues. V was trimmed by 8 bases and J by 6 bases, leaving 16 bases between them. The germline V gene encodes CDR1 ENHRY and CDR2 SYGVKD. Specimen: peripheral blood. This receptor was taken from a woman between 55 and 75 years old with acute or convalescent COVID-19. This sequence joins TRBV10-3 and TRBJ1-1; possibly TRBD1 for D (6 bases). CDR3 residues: CAIGQQGIPEAFF. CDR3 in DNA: TGTGCCATCGGGCAGCAGGGGATCCCTGAAGCTTTCTTT.